Below are 22 T cell receptor beta chains sequenced from a single sample in a study of blood T cells in healthy people across ages. With a J-beta primer mix and a sample-barcoded 5' primer, a second PCR ran about 7 to 12 cycles. TCRdb independently ran MiXCR on the 5' RACE reads; one entry per CDR3 protein. Of approximately 960,000 distinct CDR3 sequences listed, roughly 29% were seen once; the top ten hold approximately 10%. Separately, the same data were catalogued under a study of T cells of mothers and their children.

Source material: blood. Every receptor here comes from a woman aged 40 to 49 in good health.

This clonotype has at least ten counts. The V and J genes are TRBV30 and TRBJ2-1; the D gene is possibly TRBD1 (6 bases). Trimming left V 2 bases short and J 7 bases short, with 12 bases between. CDR3 length equals 13 residues. CDR1 and CDR2 (germline): GTSNPN, SVGIG (reference sequence). This CDR3 reads CAWSLQGWNEQFF. Written as DNA, the CDR3 is TGTGCCTGGAGTTTACAGGGTTGGAATGAGCAGTTCTTC.

This clonotype showed up just a few times. The chain is built from TRBV6-2 or TRBV6-3 and TRBJ2-1; a possible D gene is TRBD2 (7 bases). V was pared by 5 bases and J by 7 bases, with 21 bases between. The CDR3 is 16 amino acids. Germline lookup yields CDR1 MNHEY and CDR2 SVGEGT. CDR3 nucleotides: TGTGCCAGCAGTCCTCCGGGGAGGGGGGCAACTAATGAGCAGTTCTTC. It translates to CASSPPGRGATNEQFF.

This clonotype was detected ten times or more. V usage is TRBV7-9 and J usage is TRBJ2-5, with 12 bases identical to TRBD1. V lost 7 bases and J lost 5; bases outside the gene matches: 5. Looked up from germline, CDR1 is SEHNR and CDR2 is FQNEAQ (reference sequence). The CDR3 runs to 14 residues. The CDR3 coding sequence is TGTGCCAGCATCGGGACAGGGGGCGGGGAGACCCAGTACTTC. It translates to CASIGTGGGETQYF.

The genes are TRBV5-1 and TRBJ2-3; TRBD2 matches 12 bases. V shed 3 bases, J shed 1 base, and the junction held 6 bases outside the gene matches. Germline values: CDR1 SGHRS, CDR2 YFSETQ. The CDR3 contains 17 residues. CDR3 in DNA: TGCGCCAGCAGCTCCGGACTAGCGGGGTCCGGCACAGATACGCAGTATTTT. It encodes CASSSGLAGSGTDTQYF.

This clonotype showed up just a few times. Just one base apart from a much larger clone, this may be a read error. The genes are TRBV27 and TRBJ1-2, with 7 bases identical to TRBD1. V was clipped by 6 bases and J by 8 bases; unmatched bases: 18. Germline CDR1 MNHEY, CDR2 SMNVEV (reference sequence). The CDR3 length is 16 residues. The CDR3 spells CASSQSLKGACWGYTF. In DNA, the CDR3 is TGTGCCAGCAGCCAGAGTCTAAAGGGGGCATGCTGGGGCTACACCTTC.

In its sample, this clonotype was seen once. This chain uses TRBV2 with TRBJ2-7; possibly TRBD1 or TRBD2 for D (6 bases each). The germline CDR1 and CDR2 sequences are SNHLY and FYNNEI. Trimming removed 4 bases at V and 5 bases at J, with 18 bases between. The CDR3 runs to 15 residues. CDR3: CASSGKGGLPHEQYF. CDR3 in DNA: TGTGCCAGCAGTGGGAAGGGGGGTTTACCTCACGAGCAGTACTTC. Complete variable domain (other parts from reference TRBV2 and TRBJ2-7): EPEVTQTPSHQVTQMGQEVILRCVPISNHLYFYWYRQILGQKVEFLVSFYNNEISEKSEIFDDQFSVERPDGSNFTLKIRSTKLEDSAMYFCASSGKGGLPHEQYFGPGTRLTVT.

Comment on this clonotype: A much larger clone lies a single base off, so this may be a read error. The chain joins TRBV5-5 to TRBJ2-7; no reliable D call. Trimming stripped 1 base from V and 2 bases from J, with 16 bases between. The CDR3 has 16 residues. Per germline, CDR1 SGHKS and CDR2 YYEKEE (reference sequence). The CDR3 DNA follows: TGTGCCAGCAGCTTGCAGTTCGGGTCCGTCGCCTACGAGCAGTACTTC. It encodes CASSLQFGSVAYEQYF.

The J gene is TRBJ2-1, the V gene TRBV7-9; D is tentatively TRBD1 or TRBD2 (6 bases each). The CDR3 length is 14 residues. The ends were cut back, 6 bases at V and 9 bases at J, with 18 bases in the middle. The germline CDR1 and CDR2 sequences are SEHNR and FQNEAQ (reference sequence). CDR3 nucleotide sequence: TGTGCCAGCAGTTATGGAGGGGGTACATCTGAGCAGTTCTTC. Translating it yields CASSYGGGTSEQFF.

This clonotype was picked up a small number of times. The V gene is TRBV20-1, the J gene TRBJ2-1; possible D gene TRBD2, 6 bases. CDR1 is DFQATT, CDR2 SNEGSKA, per germline (reference sequence). This CDR3 is built from 17 residues. Trimming removed 2 bases at V and 4 bases at J, with 21 bases between. For the CDR3, the DNA is TGCAGTGCTAGACCGGGAGTGGGCGGGGCCGAATACAATGAGCAGTTCTTC. Translating gives CSARPGVGGAEYNEQFF.

The rearrangement links TRBV28 to TRBJ1-2; 11 bases agree with TRBD1. With V trimmed by 6 bases and J by 7 bases, 4 bases remained unmatched. CDR1 and CDR2 from the germline V gene are MDHEN and SYDVKM. The CDR3 length is 13 residues. The CDR3 region is CASRWTGGAGYTF. Here the CDR3 DNA reads TGTGCCAGCAGATGGACAGGGGGCGCTGGCTACACCTTC.

This clonotype was found many times. The genes are TRBV10-3 and TRBJ1-2; TRBD1 matches 7 bases. Losses at the gene ends were 6 bases for V and 3 bases for J; bases not matched to a gene: 4. Germline CDR1 is ENHRY and CDR2 is SYGVKD. CDR3 size: 13 residues. CDR3 DNA: TGTGCCATCAGCCCAACAGGGGACTATGGCTACACCTTC. Translated: CAISPTGDYGYTF.

This clonotype has more than one count but fewer than ten. A read error may explain this, as a much larger clone is one base away. The rearrangement uses TRBV11-1 and TRBJ2-1; TRBD1 might be the D (5 bases). The J call is doubtful: the DNA matches TRBJ2-7 better. This CDR3 comprises 15 residues. The germline V gene has CDR1 SGHAT and CDR2 FQDESV (reference sequence). The CDR3 loop reads CASSFGSGPYNEQYF. Written as DNA, the CDR3 is TGTGCCAGCAGCTTCGGTTCAGGGCCCTACAATGAGCAGTACTTC.

This clonotype was counted many times. V is TRBV11-2 and J is TRBJ1-4; 7 nucleotides align to TRBD1. Germline lookup yields CDR1 SGHAT and CDR2 FQNNGV. The CDR3 length is 15 residues. Unmatched junction bases numbered 10, after V lost 4 bases and J lost 8 bases. The CDR3 sequence: CASSSYRGVREKLFF. The CDR3 DNA follows: TGTGCCAGCAGCTCATACAGGGGAGTACGGGAAAAACTGTTTTTT.

This clonotype was seen repeatedly, ten times or more. V and J are TRBV10-3 and TRBJ1-5; perhaps TRBD1 as D (6 bases). Germline V gene sequence: CDR1 ENHRY, CDR2 SYGVKD. The CDR3 extends over 14 amino acids. With 6 bases removed from V and 7 bases from J, the gap between germline ends came to 16 bases. In DNA, the CDR3 is TGTGCCATCAGGGATGGACAGAGCGACCAGCCCCAGCATTTT. Amino acids: CAIRDGQSDQPQHF.

V usage is TRBV6-4 and J usage is TRBJ2-1; 7 nucleotides match TRBD2. The J segment lost 2 bases and the V segment lost 7 bases, leaving 11 bases of the junction unmatched. CDR3 length: 16 amino acids. Germline CDR1 MRHNA, CDR2 SNTAGT. The CDR3 spells CASTGHPLAPYNEQFF. Written as DNA, the CDR3 is TGTGCCAGCACAGGACATCCACTAGCGCCCTACAATGAGCAGTTCTTC.

On this clonotype itself: This may be a read error, as it is one base from a much larger clone. The chain joins TRBV5-6 to TRBJ1-2, with 8 bases matching TRBD1. Germline V gene lookup returns CDR1 SGHDT and CDR2 YYEEEE. The CDR3 runs 16 residues. For the CDR3, the DNA is TGTGTCAGCAGCAGCTTTATTTTTGACAGGGGTTATGGCTACACCTTC. Protein sequence: CVSSSFIFDRGYGYTF.

This clonotype was counted ten times or more. This chain connects TRBV12-3 or TRBV12-4 to TRBJ2-7; 8 bases are shared with TRBD1. This CDR3 spans 13 amino acids. After removal of 3 bases from V and 6 bases from J, the junction contained 4 bases not matched to a gene. In DNA, the CDR3 is TGTGCCAGCAGTTTGGGACAGGTCCCCGAGCAGTACTTC. This gives the protein CASSLGQVPEQYF.

The chain employs TRBV7-6 and TRBJ1-3, with D maybe TRBD1 (5 bases). Germline V gene lookup returns CDR1 SGHVS and CDR2 FNYEAQ. This CDR3 spans 15 amino acids. The V end was cut by 5 bases, the J end by 0 bases, with 11 bases between. The CDR3 loop is CASSQDTNSGNTIYF. The DNA of the CDR3 is TGTGCCAGCAGCCAGGACACCAACTCTGGAAACACCATATATTTT.

The rearrangement joins TRBV19 to TRBJ2-1, with TRBD2 identical over 8 bases. Germline trimming cut 5 bases from V and 2 bases from J; bases unmatched to any gene: 14. The CDR3 runs to 18 residues. From germline, CDR1 is LNHDA and CDR2 SQIVND (reference sequence). Here the CDR3 reads CASSPGRRTGGAYNEQFF. The CDR3 DNA follows: TGTGCCAGTAGTCCAGGAAGACGCACCGGGGGGGCCTACAATGAGCAGTTCTTC.

This clonotype has a count of ten or more. The chain has TRBV6-2 or TRBV6-3 and TRBJ2-1, with 15 bases lining up with TRBD2. CDR1 and CDR2 (germline): MNHEY, SVGEGT. The CDR3 has 19 residues. The ends lost 7 bases at V and 0 bases at J; junction bases unmatched: 10. CDR3 in DNA: TGTGCCAGCACTACTCCGGGACTAGCGGGGGGAAGCTCCTACAATGAGCAGTTCTTC. Translated: CASTTPGLAGGSSYNEQFF.

V gene TRBV12-3 or TRBV12-4 combines with J gene TRBJ2-1; TRBD2 is a possible D gene (6 bases). V was trimmed by 7 bases and J by 3 bases, leaving 16 bases between them. CDR3 length equals 15 residues. The CDR3 coding sequence is TGTGCCAGCAACTACGGGCTAGCGAGCTACAATGAGCAGTTCTTC. Translation gives CASNYGLASYNEQFF.

The chain uses TRBV9 and TRBJ2-5; the match to TRBD2 covers 8 bases. This CDR3 comprises 17 residues. The trim removed 4 bases at V and 2 bases at J, leaving 13 bases unmatched. The germline V gene encodes CDR1 SGDLS and CDR2 YYNGEE. DNA for the CDR3: TGTGCCAGCAGCCAAGATGGGAGCGGGAGAGCACAAGAGACCCAGTACTTC. Its protein product is CASSQDGSGRAQETQYF.